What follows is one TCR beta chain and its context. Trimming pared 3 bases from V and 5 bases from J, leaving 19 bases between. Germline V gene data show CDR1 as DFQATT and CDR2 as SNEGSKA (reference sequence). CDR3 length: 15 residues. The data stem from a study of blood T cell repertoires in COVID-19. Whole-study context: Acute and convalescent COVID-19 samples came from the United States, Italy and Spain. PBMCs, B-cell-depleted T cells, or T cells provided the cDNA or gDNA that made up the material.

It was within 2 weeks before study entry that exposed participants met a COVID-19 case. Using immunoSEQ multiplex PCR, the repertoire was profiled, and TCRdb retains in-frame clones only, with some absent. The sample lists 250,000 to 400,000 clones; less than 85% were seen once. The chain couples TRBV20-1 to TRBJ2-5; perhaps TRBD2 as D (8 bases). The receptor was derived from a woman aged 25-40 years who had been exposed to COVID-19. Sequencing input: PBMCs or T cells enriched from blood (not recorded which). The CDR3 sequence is CSASLSGGGAETQYF. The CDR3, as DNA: TGCAGTGCTAGTCTATCGGGAGGGGGCGCTGAGACCCAGTACTTC.